This T cell receptor (beta chain) was identified during a study of cytomegalovirus exposure and HLA in healthy donors (dated by TCRdb to the late 2010s). For the study in its entirety: An earlier analysis of roughly 500 of the donors reported 250 to 300 Gb of sequence data and 120 million or so unique TCR beta sequences from about 180 million T cells. An early release covering over 500 HLA-typed donors comprised 300 to 350 gigabases of sequencing data and 85 million or so unique TCR sequences. Of the 398 genotyped donors, 65% to 90% fell in the genetic ancestry cluster associated with self-reported Caucasian donors. The aim of the study was to test whether cataloging public T cell receptors could identify signatures of past pathogen exposure. The study used immunosequencing to profile the T cell repertoires of several hundred subjects and linked those repertoires to cytomegalovirus serostatus. In addition to the first cohort of around 670 subjects, a separate validation cohort of about 120 different subjects was used. The study combined high-throughput TCR immunosequencing, statistical association of individual TCRs with disease status, and machine learning to predict cytomegalovirus infection status. In a later analysis, previously published TCR beta repertoires from some 640 donors were re-analyzed and high-resolution HLA genotyping was added so that TCR occurrence patterns could be studied. In the later analysis, no new phenotypic data were used to find candidate immune exposures; instead, reliance was placed on TCR beta sequences and their occurrence across donors. In an earlier analysis of roughly 540 of the donors, high-throughput TCR beta sequencing was used to judge whether each TCR beta V gene segment behaved as functional or pseudogenic. Donor age, sex, ethnicity and CMV serostatus were compiled alongside the repertoire data. In a later genetic analysis, genome-wide SNP genotypes for about 55% of the roughly 670 donors were used, and that subset was treated as a discovery cohort. Every repertoire in the discovery cohort had been generated on one and the same sequencing platform. Class I and class II HLA loci were covered by the typing at four-digit resolution. Typing coverage varied by locus: roughly 629-640 donors for A, B, C, DRB1 and DQB1; about 520 for DQA1; about 590 for DPA1; around 450 for DPB1. Roughly five DR-DQ haplotypes were handled as single units for association and clustering because linkage in the cohort was strong. On average, roughly 240,000 unique TCR beta nucleotide sequences were sequenced per donor among some 420 genotyped donors of the cohort, with roughly 19% of those sequences being non-productive.

The V and J ends are trimmed by 4 bases and 6 bases, leaving 10 bases between them. The CDR3 covers 12 residues, taking in both the cysteine and the phenylalanine. Only the CDR3 DNA is retained, 36 bases long and in frame from the first base. The germline V gene yields SGHTA for CDR1 and FQGNSA for CDR2. The paper as a whole reports these results and caveats: Presence/absence analyses assumed roughly uniform sequencing depth across donors, an assumption that may not hold. Specific HLA alleles were associated with more than 15,000 TCR beta sequences at a false discovery rate of 0.05 in a later analysis. A further reported finding was that TCR beta sequences accurately predicted the HLA-A and HLA-B alleles for most subjects in the first cohort. According to the authors, the approach could potentially be generalized to other disease states and immunological phenotypes. HLA typing was unavailable for some donors at each locus, so association tests used only the typed subset. Most TCR sequences were seen in very few donors, while some public TCRs were found in many individuals. Only TCR beta chains were sequenced in this cohort, and the absence of alpha or paired-chain data limited detectable features. Correlated functional status among segregating V segments might reflect linkage disequilibrium, but an unknown experimental factor could not be ruled out. In a later genetic analysis, a missense DCLRE1C variant was associated with V-gene and J-gene trimming of TCR beta chains, and the association was replicated in an independent cohort. Some IMGT-functional V segments, including TRBV6-2 and TRBV6-3, could not be distinguished by the 87-base-pair reads and were therefore excluded. Strong co-occurrence of HLA alleles, especially DR and DQ, made assigning TCR associations to individual alleles difficult. Over 15 rarely observed V segments, including chromosome 9 orphons, were excluded from the earlier analysis of approximately 600 of the donors because counts were too low. A later analysis found that HLA-associated TCR beta chains were more clonally expanded and had lower generation probabilities than equally common non-associated chains. A group of highly shared sequence variants was considered likely to be a technical artifact of the sequencing pipeline. In a later analysis, TCR association rates were found to vary across HLA loci, with the most associated TCRs seen for DRB1 alleles and the fewest for HLA-C alleles. In the study, some 160 TCR beta chains were listed as associated with cytomegalovirus. In vitro tests confirmed that a few of the cytomegalovirus-associated TCR beta chains recognize cytomegalovirus antigens. Compared with the roughly 700-donor mean, donors in an Asian-associated ancestry cluster had fewer N-insertions in productive TCRs, according to a later genetic analysis. According to a later analysis, parvovirus B19, influenza, CMV and Epstein-Barr virus appeared linked to several top co-occurrence clusters. Immune exposure information for the cohort was limited to CMV serostatus. The classifier was reported to diagnose cytomegalovirus status with high specificity and sensitivity in both the original cohort and the validation cohort. An earlier analysis of approximately 570 of the donors showed that most TCR beta V segments appeared in productive rearrangements either about 87% or about 30% of the time, which broadly matched IMGT annotations. In a later analysis, most CMV-associated TCR beta chains were found to appear HLA-restricted, with HLA associations seemingly driven largely by CMV exposure.

Receptors were amplified or captured by the immunoSEQ multiplex PCR assay. The multiplex PCR relied on a mix of 60 forward primers for TCR Vbeta segments and 13 reverse primers for TCR Jbeta segments. The CDR3 region of rearranged TCR beta genes was amplified from genomic DNA with a multiplex PCR assay. The amplified TCR beta libraries were sequenced on the Illumina HiSeq System as 87-base-pair reads. The original pipeline was this. A later analysis tallied around 80 million unique TCR beta chains across the 650 to 750 repertoires, and about 10 million of those chains were shared by two or more donors. A nearest-neighbor algorithm error-corrected the raw reads and collapsed the reads into unique sequences, merging closely related sequences to remove PCR and sequencing errors. Alignment of CDR3 sequences to IMGT reference sequences was used to assign V, D and J gene segments. Each retained sequence needed at least a six-nucleotide match to both a V gene segment and a J gene segment. A rearrangement counted as productive if the CDR3 had no stop codons and remained in frame with V and J, and every other rearrangement counted as non-productive. CDR3 was defined according to IMGT convention as the region running from the second conserved V-encoded cysteine to the conserved J-encoded phenylalanine. The earlier analysis of about 610 of the donors excluded any sequence lacking an unambiguous match to a single V gene segment. In an earlier analysis of approximately 610 of the donors, V segments were called functional above 56.7% productive rearrangements and were called segregating when the between-donor standard deviation exceeded 5%. A statistical classification framework was built for diagnosing cytomegalovirus status from the catalog of TCR beta chain sequences. A later analysis assigned V and J genes by comparing TCR nucleotide sequences with IMGT/GENE-DB human TR gene sequences. Using the TCRdist pipeline, a later analysis assigned CDR3 sequences along with most-parsimonious VDJ recombination scenarios. In a later analysis, every TCR beta chain was defined by the combination of its CDR3 amino acid sequence and its V-gene family, and reads without a unique V-gene family were dropped. To address suspected cross-contamination and a sequencing artifact, a later analysis removed roughly 640 highly shared, low-generation-probability nucleotide sequences. In a later analysis, a clonal expansion index for each public chain was calculated from normalized within-repertoire ranks of inferred template counts. Generation probabilities in a later analysis came from a VDJ recombination model fitted to out-of-frame rearrangements, and those results were checked against IGoR. Hypergeometric tests were used in a later analysis to score TCR-TCR, TCR-HLA and TCR-CMV co-occurrence, with a repertoire-size bias correction applied to the TCR pairs. A later analysis estimated false discovery rates by permuting HLA or CMV assignments 20 times. In a later analysis, co-occurring TCRs were grouped using DBSCAN, with TCRdist sequence similarity added in when clustering inside HLA-allele-positive subsets. Repertoires with fewer than 30,000 or more than 120,000 public chains, plus five repertoires with anomalous nucleotide sharing, were excluded from co-occurrence clustering. The table was pulled from immuneACCESS by TCRdb, which kept in-frame rearrangements only. Such tables lose some clones; where checked, under half of the loss comes from unresolved V genes, and the rest has no known cause. V and J calls and clone size are as listed in that table; D and trimming were resolved from the DNA. The sample table contains over 150,000 clones; only one count was recorded for less than 80% of them. About 4.5% of the sample is in the top ten clones.

As concerns this clone: What antigen it recognizes has not been identified. No quality values exist for individual bases; no much larger clone is one base distant.

The cohort consisted of 650 to 850 healthy bone marrow donors. Cohort members were all nominally healthy when sampled, although unrecorded immune exposures were likely present. The donor was CMV seronegative and was included in the group of a few hundred seronegative cohort members. Each donor provided a peripheral blood sample, and peripheral blood mononuclear cells were used for TCR beta sequencing. The Qiagen DNeasy Blood Extraction Kit was used to extract genomic DNA from the blood cell samples. The sequence is built from TRBV7-2 and TRBJ2-7; no D gene is confidently identified. The clonotype was recovered from a middle-aged man in good health and CMV-seronegative. Sequenced material: PBMCs. Here the CDR3 is given as CASSSSRFEQYF. The nucleotide sequence reads as follows: TGTGCCAGCAGCTCCTCCAGGTTCGAGCAGTACTTC.